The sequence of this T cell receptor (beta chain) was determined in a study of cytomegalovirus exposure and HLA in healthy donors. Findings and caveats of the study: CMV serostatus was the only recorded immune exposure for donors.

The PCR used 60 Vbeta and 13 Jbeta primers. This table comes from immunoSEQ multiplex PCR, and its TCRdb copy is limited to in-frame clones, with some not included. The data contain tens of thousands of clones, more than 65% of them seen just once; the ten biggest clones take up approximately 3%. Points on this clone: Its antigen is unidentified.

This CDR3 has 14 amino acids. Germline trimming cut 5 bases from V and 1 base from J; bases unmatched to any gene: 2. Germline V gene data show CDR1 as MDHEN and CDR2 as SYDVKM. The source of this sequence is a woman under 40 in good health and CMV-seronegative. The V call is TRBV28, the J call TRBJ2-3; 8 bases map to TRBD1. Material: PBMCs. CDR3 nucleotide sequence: TGTGCCAGCAGTAAGGACAGGGGCACAGATACGCAGTATTTT. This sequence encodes CASSKDRGTDTQYF.